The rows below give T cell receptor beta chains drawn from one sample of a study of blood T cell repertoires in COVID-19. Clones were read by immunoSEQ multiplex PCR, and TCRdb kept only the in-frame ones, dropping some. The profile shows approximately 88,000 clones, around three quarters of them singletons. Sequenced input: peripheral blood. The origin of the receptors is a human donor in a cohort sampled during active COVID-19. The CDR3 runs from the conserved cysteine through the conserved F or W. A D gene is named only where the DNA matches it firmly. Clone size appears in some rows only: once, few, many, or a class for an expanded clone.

TGTGCCAGCAGCGCGCAAACAGGGGAGGCGACACCCCTCCACTTT CASSAQTGEATPLHF TRBJ1-6 TRBD1 NA TRBV5-4
TGTGCCAGCAGTTACGCGTGGGGTGGGGAGTACACTGAAGCTTTCTTT CASSYAWGGEYTEAFF TRBJ1-1 NA NA TRBV6-5
TGTGCCAGCAGCTTGGTGCCTACTCACTCCTACAATGAGCAGTTCTTC CASSLVPTHSYNEQFF TRBJ2-1 NA once TRBV5-6
TGTGCCAGCAGTTACTCTAGCCACACAGATACGCAGTATTTT CASSYSSHTDTQYF TRBJ2-3 NA NA TRBV6-2/TRBV6-3
TGCGCCAGCAGCTTTCAAGCGGGGGCCACAGATACGCAGTATTTT CASSFQAGATDTQYF TRBJ2-3 TRBD2 NA TRBV5-1
TGTGCCAGCAGCTCGGGGGGCAGGGAGAGGGACACCATATATTTT CASSSGGRERDTIYF TRBJ1-3 NA NA TRBV5-4
TGTGCCACCCAGAGCGGCGGGAGAGAGACCCAGTACTTC CATQSGGRETQYF TRBJ2-5 TRBD2 NA TRBV24-1
TGCAGCGCGGGGACTAGCGGAGTTACCGGGGAGCTGTTTTTT CSAGTSGVTGELFF TRBJ2-2 TRBD2 few TRBV29-1
TGTGCCAGCAGCGGCCGGGGTGGGCTAGCGGGTTACGAGCAGTACTTC CASSGRGGLAGYEQYF TRBJ2-7 TRBD2 many TRBV7-2
TGCGCCAGCAGCGTTCCGACAAGGAGGTTGACAGATACGCAGTATTTT CASSVPTRRLTDTQYF TRBJ2-3 NA NA TRBV5-1
TGTGCCACCAGCAGACCCGGGACTAGCGGGAGCGAGCAGTACTTC CATSRPGTSGSEQYF TRBJ2-7 TRBD2 NA TRBV15
TGTGCCAGTAGTGCTGACAGGGCTGGGGCCAACGTCCTGACTTTC CASSADRAGANVLTF TRBJ2-6 TRBD1 NA TRBV19
TGTGCCAGCACCTCCTCGGCAGGGGGCCATGAAAAACTGTTTTTT CASTSSAGGHEKLFF TRBJ1-4 TRBD1 few TRBV28
TGTGCCAGCTCACCAGGCTTCTCGTTAGCCAAAAACATTCAGTACTTC CASSPGFSLAKNIQYF TRBJ2-4 NA NA TRBV18
TGTGCCAGCGGGCTAGCGGGAGAGTATTTT CASGLAGEYF TRBJ2-3 TRBD2 NA TRBV28
TGTGCCAGCAGGGACCGGGCATCAAAGGGGGAGCAGTACTTC CASRDRASKGEQYF TRBJ2-7 NA NA TRBV7-2
TGTGCCAGTAGTATAAAGAACAGGGGGCGGGTGCATGGCTACACCTTC CASSIKNRGRVHGYTF TRBJ1-2 TRBD1 NA TRBV19
TGTGCCAGCAGCTTAGCGCTATGGGCGGGAGGAACAGATACGCAGTATTTT CASSLALWAGGTDTQYF TRBJ2-3 TRBD2 NA TRBV7-6
TGTGCCAGCAGCCTCGAGGGAAGAACCTATAATTCACCCCTCCACTTT CASSLEGRTYNSPLHF TRBJ1-6 NA few TRBV7-8
TGTGCCAGCAGCTTGACCTTAAGCGGGAGAATGGGGGAAGAGACCCAGTACTTC CASSLTLSGRMGEETQYF TRBJ2-5 TRBD2 few TRBV7-2
TGCGCCAGCAGCCCAACAGGAGGGGTTCAGCCCCAGCATTTT CASSPTGGVQPQHF TRBJ1-5 NA few TRBV4-1
TGTGCCAGCAGCATGATAGCGGGAGGCTTATACAATGAGCAGTTCTTC CASSMIAGGLYNEQFF TRBJ2-1 TRBD2 NA TRBV7-6
TGTGCCAGCAGTTACGAGGCTAGCGGGATCACAGATACGCAGTATTTT CASSYEASGITDTQYF TRBJ2-3 TRBD2 few TRBV6-5
TGTGCCAGCAGTTTCCGACAGGTCTCTGGAAACACCATATATTTT CASSFRQVSGNTIYF TRBJ1-3 NA NA TRBV6-2/TRBV6-3
TGTGCCAGCAGAGGCACAGGGGAGAACACTGAAGCTTTCTTT CASRGTGENTEAFF TRBJ1-1 TRBD1 NA TRBV6-5
TGTGCCAGCAGTCCGGGGGGGCCCAAAAACATTCAGTACTTC CASSPGGPKNIQYF TRBJ2-4 TRBD2 once TRBV11-2
TGTGCCAGCAGCTTAGGGGTCGCTAGCGGCGCGCAGTATTTT CASSLGVASGAQYF TRBJ2-3 TRBD2 NA TRBV7-2
TGTGCCAGCAGCTTTTGGGCTAGCGGGAGGGAGGGAGAGACCCAGTACTTC CASSFWASGREGETQYF TRBJ2-5 TRBD2 NA TRBV11-2
TGTGCCAGCCAGCGGGGTTCGGTAGCGGGATCTGGCGAGCAGTACTTC CASQRGSVAGSGEQYF TRBJ2-7 TRBD2 NA TRBV30
TGTGCCAGCAGCTTGTTTCTAGCGGACACCGGGGAGCTGTTTTTT CASSLFLADTGELFF TRBJ2-2 TRBD2 NA TRBV13
TGTGCCAGCAGCGTAGCGGTAGGGGGCCTAGAGACCCAGTACTTC CASSVAVGGLETQYF TRBJ2-5 TRBD1 NA TRBV9
TGTGCCAGCAGCGCGAATCACAGTCGCCGAGAGACCCAGTACTTC CASSANHSRRETQYF TRBJ2-5 NA NA TRBV6-5
TGTGCCAGTGGGACAGGCGAAAAACGGGGAGAAAAACTGTTTTTT CASGTGEKRGEKLFF TRBJ1-4 TRBD1 NA TRBV19
TGTGCCAGCAGCTTGGTCGGTCCAGATACGCAGTATTTT CASSLVGPDTQYF TRBJ2-3 NA NA TRBV5-4
TGTGCCAGCAGCTTACTACCAGATACGCAGTATTTT CASSLLPDTQYF TRBJ2-3 NA NA TRBV7-2
TGTGCCAGCAGTGCGTGGGGGGGAACGCCCGAAGTTGATTCACCCCTCCACTTT CASSAWGGTPEVDSPLHF TRBJ1-6 NA once TRBV2
TGTGCCAGCAGTTTACACAGGGATTCCTACGAGCAGTACTTC CASSLHRDSYEQYF TRBJ2-7 NA many TRBV28
TGTGCCAGCAGCACCCAGGGGGGAGGAGATACGCAGTATTTT CASSTQGGGDTQYF TRBJ2-3 NA medium-sized TRBV7-3
TGTGCCAGCAGCTTAACGTCTACTAGTATTAAGGCTGAGCAGTTCTTC CASSLTSTSIKAEQFF TRBJ2-1 NA NA TRBV7-3
TGTGCCAGCAGTGAAATGATCGAGGGTTTTGGCTATGGCTACACCTTC CASSEMIEGFGYGYTF TRBJ1-2 NA NA TRBV25-1
TGTGCCAGCAGCGACGAGGGACTAGCGAACTACAATGAGCAGTTCTTC CASSDEGLANYNEQFF TRBJ2-1 TRBD2 NA TRBV7-2
TGTGCCAGCTCACCACTATCTGGGACAGGGGATGGCTACACCTTC CASSPLSGTGDGYTF TRBJ1-2 TRBD1 NA TRBV18
TGTGCCAGCAGTTATGGGACGACAGGAGGAAACACCATATATTTT CASSYGTTGGNTIYF TRBJ1-3 NA few TRBV6-5
TGTGCCAGCAGCTCCGAACGGACTAGCGGGAGGAAGTTGCGCTGGTATTTT CASSSERTSGRKLRWYF TRBJ2-3 TRBD2 NA TRBV11-3
TGTGCCAGCAGCCCAAGGACCCGCGGGTCAGATACGCAGTATTTT CASSPRTRGSDTQYF TRBJ2-3 NA NA TRBV5-5
TGTGCCAGCAGCCCCCTGCGGGGATTGAACACTGAAGCTTTCTTT CASSPLRGLNTEAFF TRBJ1-1 NA NA TRBV5-6
TGTGCCTGGAGTGACGGGAGGGTGTACACCGGGGAGCTGTTTTTT CAWSDGRVYTGELFF TRBJ2-2 TRBD2 NA TRBV30
TGTGCCAGCAGCTCCCTACTGATACAGGGTGAGGGTGAGCAGTTCTTC CASSSLLIQGEGEQFF TRBJ2-1 NA NA TRBV5-4